What follows is one T cell receptor beta chain and its context. Clinical history as reported by participants underpinned cohort assignment. Donors in Cohort 3 counted as recovered after two negative PCRs, clearance, or symptom resolution. Study processing details: Scientists estimated how many nucleated cells there were by amplifying reference gene primers. Here immunoSEQ multiplex PCR was the method, and the copy in TCRdb shows in-frame clones only, minus some. The DNA was the basis for D and trimming; V, J and clone size are from that table. The data contain approximately 450,000 clones, approximately 90% of them seen just once; the ten biggest clones take up roughly 1.1%. With V trimmed by 3 bases and J by 7 bases, 5 bases remained unmatched. In germline, CDR1 is SGHNT, CDR2 YENEEA. This CDR3 spans 14 amino acids. The sample belongs to a study of blood T cell repertoires in COVID-19. Turning to the study itself: Sources were T cells, B-cell-depleted T cells, or PBMCs; the material itself was cDNA or gDNA.

The receptor was isolated from a man aged 25-40 years who had recovered from COVID-19. This chain uses TRBV11-3 with TRBJ2-1; 8 bases are a match to TRBD2. The sample was PBMCs or T cells enriched from blood (not recorded which). Here the CDR3 reads CASSLASGHNEQFF. Written as DNA, the CDR3 is TGTGCCAGCAGCTTGGCTAGCGGGCATAATGAGCAGTTCTTC.